What follows are 27 T cell receptor beta chains derived from one specimen sequenced in a study of cytomegalovirus exposure and HLA in healthy donors. The protocol was immunoSEQ multiplex PCR, while the TCRdb copy is restricted to in-frame clones and leaves out a portion. This table holds a few hundred thousand clones, 70% to 90% found once. Material: PBMCs. These receptor sequences come from a woman younger than 35 in good health and CMV-seronegative.

The rearrangement links TRBV7-9 to TRBJ2-5; 13 nucleotides match TRBD2. This CDR3 comprises 18 residues. Germline V gene sequence: CDR1 SEHNR, CDR2 FQNEAQ (reference sequence). V was clipped by 4 bases and J by 4 bases; unmatched bases: 12. This CDR3 reads CASSYGTSGIGGGETQYF. The DNA for the CDR3 is TGTGCCAGCAGCTACGGGACTAGCGGGATCGGGGGCGGAGAGACCCAGTACTTC.

The V gene is TRBV28, the J gene TRBJ1-1; D ambiguous. Per the germline V gene, CDR1 is MDHEN and CDR2 is SYDVKM. V was clipped by 9 bases and J by 1 base, with 12 bases between them. This CDR3 has 13 amino acids. DNA of the CDR3: TGTGCCAGTAGGAGCTTTTGGAACACTGAAGCTTTCTTT. Translated, it gives CASRSFWNTEAFF.

The gene calls are TRBV28 and TRBJ2-5; 10 nucleotides line up with TRBD1. Looked up from germline, CDR1 is MDHEN and CDR2 is SYDVKM. J was trimmed by 3 bases and V by 3 bases; bases with no gene match: 1. The CDR3 is 14 amino acids. CDR3 coding DNA: TGTGCCAGCAGTTTCGGGACAGGGGAAGAGACCCAGTACTTC. It yields the protein CASSFGTGEETQYF.

In this sample, this clone turned up once. The V gene is TRBV15, the J gene TRBJ1-2; D not certain. V was clipped by 6 bases and J by 8 bases, with 16 bases between them. The germline V gene encodes CDR1 LNHNV and CDR2 YYDKDF (reference sequence). The CDR3 length is 13 residues. The CDR3 spells CATRRSPLEGYTF. The CDR3 DNA reads TGTGCCACCAGGCGGAGCCCACTGGAGGGCTACACCTTC.

This clone was seen more than once but under ten times. The CDR3 spells CASSQDPGWQPQHF. The DNA of the CDR3 is TGTGCCAGCAGCCAAGATCCAGGGTGGCAGCCCCAGCATTTT. This chain connects TRBV4-2 to TRBJ1-5; D may be TRBD1 (5 bases). In germline, CDR1 is LGHNA, CDR2 YNFKEQ. The CDR3 covers 14 residues. Trimming removed 0 bases at V and 7 bases at J, with 10 bases between.

The V gene is TRBV28, the J gene TRBJ1-1; TRBD1 might be the D (6 bases). The V and J ends lost 5 bases and 4 bases respectively, with 17 bases between them. From germline, CDR1 is MDHEN and CDR2 SYDVKM. This CDR3 has 15 amino acids. The CDR3 sequence is CASSTAGEGGTEAFF. CDR3 sequence (DNA): TGTGCCAGCAGTACAGCCGGGGAGGGGGGCACTGAAGCTTTCTTT.

This sequence joins TRBV23-1 and TRBJ2-5, with 10 bases aligning to TRBD1. TRBV23-1 is an ORF, with its function uncertain. With 2 bases clipped from V and 2 bases from J, the junction kept 8 bases outside the gene matches. The CDR3 has 17 residues. CDR3 amino acids: CASSQPPGQGEQETQYF. For the CDR3, the DNA is TGCGCCAGCAGTCAACCCCCCGGACAGGGGGAACAAGAGACCCAGTACTTC.

This chain connects TRBV11-2 to TRBJ2-5; D is possibly TRBD1 (5 bases). V was pared by 0 bases and J by 7 bases, with 15 bases between. The CDR3 length is 15 residues. Germline V gene lookup returns CDR1 SGHAT and CDR2 FQNNGV. Here the CDR3 DNA reads TGTGCCAGCAGCTTAGATTATGGGTGGACAACGACCCAGTACTTC. Translation: CASSLDYGWTTTQYF.

This sequence joins TRBV29-1 and TRBJ2-3; 10 positions match TRBD2. This CDR3 comprises 14 residues. Trimming cost V 7 bases and J 0 bases; bases outside gene matches: 4. Germline V gene lookup returns CDR1 SQVTM and CDR2 ANQGSEA. CDR3 sequence reads: CSALAGGSTDTQYF. CDR3 in DNA: TGCAGCGCCTTAGCGGGAGGAAGCACAGATACGCAGTATTTT.

This chain joins TRBV29-1 and TRBJ2-5, with TRBD2 matching 9 bases. J gave up 4 bases and V 3 bases, and 12 bases lay outside the gene matches. The CDR3 is made up of 16 amino acids. Germline V lookup: CDR1 SQVTM, CDR2 ANQGSEA. This CDR3 is CSVDRRGGREGETQYF. In DNA, the CDR3 is TGCAGCGTTGATCGGAGGGGCGGGAGGGAAGGAGAGACCCAGTACTTC. The variable domain in full, completed from reference TRBV29-1 and TRBJ2-5, reads SAVISQKPSRDICQRGTSLTIQCQVDSQVTMMFWYRQQPGQSLTLIATANQGSEATYESGFVIDKFPISRPNLTFSTLTVSNMSPEDSSIYLCSVDRRGGREGETQYFGPGTRLLVL.

The chain is built from TRBV27 and TRBJ2-2, with 9 bases aligning to TRBD1. After removal of 2 bases from V and 6 bases from J, the junction contained 4 bases not matched to a gene. From germline, CDR1 is MNHEY and CDR2 SMNVEV (reference sequence). The CDR3 totals 15 residues. The CDR3 here is CASSLGTGIAGELFF. CDR3 nucleotide sequence: TGTGCCAGCAGTTTAGGGACAGGGATCGCCGGGGAGCTGTTTTTT.

V usage is TRBV5-4 and J usage is TRBJ2-1; D unclear. CDR1 is SGHNT, CDR2 YYREEE, per germline (reference sequence). The V and J ends lost 0 bases and 0 bases respectively, with 7 bases between them. The CDR3 is made up of 15 amino acids. The CDR3 reads CASSLVASSYNEQFF. Here the CDR3 DNA reads TGTGCCAGCAGCTTGGTGGCTAGCTCCTACAATGAGCAGTTCTTC.

The chain couples TRBV19 to TRBJ2-2, with a tentative D call TRBD1 (5 bases). This CDR3 is built from 15 residues. CDR1 and CDR2 (germline): LNHDA, SQIVND (reference sequence). V lost 7 bases and J 7 bases, leaving 19 bases between the germline ends. The CDR3 DNA follows: TGTGCCAGTATAACACGCCCAGGGATCGGCGGGGAGCTGTTTTTT. Translation gives CASITRPGIGGELFF.

Of note for this clone: This sample includes further DNA sequences coding for the same CDR3. The chain combines TRBV7-2 with TRBJ2-7, with 8 bases lining up with TRBD2. CDR3 length equals 15 residues. V was pared by 1 base and J by 1 base, with 3 bases of the junction left unmatched. Germline V gene sequence: CDR1 SGHTA, CDR2 FQGNSA. CDR3 region: CASSLGLAGSYEQYF. The CDR3 region has the DNA TGTGCCAGCAGCTTAGGGCTAGCGGGTTCCTACGAGCAGTACTTC. Based on the CDR3 plus reference TRBV7-2 and TRBJ2-7, the full variable domain is GAGVSQSPSNKVTEKGKDVELRCDPISGHTALYWYRQSLGQGLEFLIYFQGNSAPDKSGLPSDRFSAERTGGSVSTLTIQRTQQEDSAVYLCASSLGLAGSYEQYFGPGTRLTVT.

The chain is built from TRBV7-6 and TRBJ2-7, with TRBD2 matching 16 bases. CDR3 length equals 16 residues. Germline values: CDR1 SGHVS, CDR2 FNYEAQ. The V gene end was trimmed by 3 bases and the J gene end by 2 bases; junction bases not matched to a gene: 1. The CDR3 region is CASSLGTSGRAYEQYF. The CDR3 DNA is TGTGCCAGCAGCTTGGGGACTAGCGGGAGGGCCTACGAGCAGTACTTC.

The genes are TRBV9 and TRBJ2-2, with 11 bases aligning to TRBD1. Germline CDR1 SGDLS, CDR2 YYNGEE. Trimming removed 4 bases from V and 4 bases from J; junction bases left unmatched: 3. CDR3 size: 15 residues. CDR3 DNA: TGTGCCAGCAGCCTCGGGACAGGGGGCACCGGGGAGCTGTTTTTT. It encodes CASSLGTGGTGELFF.

This sequence joins TRBV11-2 and TRBJ2-5; 10 nucleotides align to TRBD1. CDR1 is SGHAT and CDR2 is FQNNGV in the germline V gene. This CDR3 has 12 amino acids. V was pared by 8 bases and J by 5 bases, with 2 bases of the junction left unmatched. This CDR3 is CASRGQGETQYF. DNA of the CDR3: TGTGCCAGCCGGGGACAGGGGGAGACCCAGTACTTC.

The chain joins TRBV5-4 to TRBJ2-3; 11 bases line up with TRBD2. This CDR3 is 17 amino acids long. CDR1 and CDR2 (germline): SGHNT, YYREEE (reference sequence). Germline trimming cut 4 bases from V and 5 bases from J; bases unmatched to any gene: 12. The CDR3 coding sequence is TGTGCCAGCAGCGTCGGGACTCTCGGACTAGCGGGAGATACGCAGTATTTT. Translating it yields CASSVGTLGLAGDTQYF.

This chain uses TRBV15 with TRBJ2-1, with a tentative D call TRBD2 (6 bases). The CDR3 has 14 amino acids. Trimming shortened V by 5 bases and J by 1 base, and 9 bases separated the two germline ends. Germline CDR1 LNHNV, CDR2 YYDKDF (reference sequence). The CDR3 spells CATSGDLSYNEQFF. For the CDR3, the DNA is TGTGCCACCAGCGGGGACTTGTCCTACAATGAGCAGTTCTTC. Drawing the rest from reference TRBV15 and TRBJ2-1, the complete variable domain is DAMVIQNPRYQVTQFGKPVTLSCSQTLNHNVMYWYQQKSSQAPKLLFHYYDKDFNNEADTPDNFQSRRPNTSFCFLDIRSPGLGDTAMYLCATSGDLSYNEQFFGPGTRLTVL.

The V and J genes are TRBV6-1 and TRBJ2-1, with TRBD2 identical over 9 bases. CDR3 length: 15 residues. The germline gives CDR1 MNHNS, CDR2 SASEGT. The V and J ends lost 2 bases and 3 bases, in that order; junction bases with no gene match: 2. In DNA form, the CDR3 reads TGTGCCAGCAGTGAAAGCGGGGGGTACTACAATGAGCAGTTCTTC. Amino acid sequence: CASSESGGYYNEQFF.

V and J are TRBV4-3 and TRBJ2-2; 14 nucleotides align to TRBD2. Germline assignment: CDR1 LGHNA and CDR2 YSLEER. V was pared by 5 bases and J by 8 bases, with 16 bases of the junction left unmatched. This CDR3 region has 19 residues. Written as DNA, the CDR3 is TGCGCCAGCAGCTCACAACCGGGACTAGCGGGAGTATGGTCGGGGGAGCTGTTTTTT. This gives the protein CASSSQPGLAGVWSGELFF.

This rearrangement joins TRBV18 to TRBJ2-3; 10 bases map to TRBD2. Germline V gives CDR1 KGHSH, CDR2 LQKENI. J lost 7 bases, V lost 5 bases, and 12 bases had no gene match. This CDR3 has 16 amino acids. CDR3 amino acids: CASSSEAGGPFNTQYF. The CDR3, as DNA: TGTGCCAGCTCATCCGAAGCGGGAGGGCCGTTTAATACGCAGTATTTT.

The chain uses TRBV27 and TRBJ1-4; weak D call: TRBD1 (5 bases). V was shortened by 5 bases and J by 8 bases, with 15 bases between the two germline ends. Germline V gene sequence: CDR1 MNHEY, CDR2 SMNVEV (reference sequence). This CDR3 has 14 residues. The DNA of the CDR3 is TGTGCCAGCAGTCTCTTAGGGACTACCGAAAAACTGTTTTTT. It specifies CASSLLGTTEKLFF.

J is TRBJ2-7 and V is TRBV6-6, with 8 bases identical to TRBD2. The CDR3 is 15 amino acids. CDR1 and CDR2 (germline): MNHNY, SVGAGI (reference sequence). The V segment lost 4 bases and the J segment 0 bases; nucleotides outside the gene matches: 5. The CDR3 is CASSSPGGSSYEQYF. DNA of the CDR3: TGTGCCAGCAGTTCACCGGGGGGGAGCTCCTACGAGCAGTACTTC.

The rearrangement joins TRBV7-9 to TRBJ1-1; D ambiguous. CDR1 is SEHNR, CDR2 FQNEAQ, per germline (reference sequence). CDR3 length equals 15 residues. Trimming took off 3 bases at V and 1 base at J, with 12 bases between the two ends. The CDR3 here is CASSFLNEGNTEAFF. In DNA, the CDR3 is TGTGCCAGCAGCTTCCTTAACGAGGGGAACACTGAAGCTTTCTTT.

The chain joins TRBV6-1 to TRBJ2-7; 10 nucleotides match TRBD2. The V and J ends lost 4 bases and 5 bases, in that order; junction bases with no gene match: 8. Germline-derived CDR1 and CDR2 are MNHNS and SASEGT. The CDR3 extends over 15 amino acids. The DNA for the CDR3 is TGTGCCAGCAGTGGAGCTAGCGGGAGTTTGAACGAGCAGTACTTC. Protein product: CASSGASGSLNEQYF.

There are a few counts of this clone. The genes are TRBV4-2 and TRBJ2-4, with TRBD1 as a possible D gene (5 bases). Trimming pared 0 bases from V and 5 bases from J, leaving 11 bases between. The CDR3 consists of 15 residues. CDR1 is LGHNA and CDR2 is YNFKEQ in the germline V gene. As DNA, the CDR3 is TGTGCCAGCAGCCAAGAGGGGCAGGTCGAAAACATTCAGTACTTC. Its translation is CASSQEGQVENIQYF.